This T cell receptor (beta chain) was profiled in a study of shared clonotypes between healthy human individuals. Study conclusions and caveats: With four donors compared, 4% to 5% of naive CD4 clonotypes were shared.

A remark on this clone: Its cognate antigen is unknown.

The CDR3 is made up of 15 amino acids. Germline-derived CDR1 and CDR2 are SEHNR and FQNEAQ (reference sequence). Losses at the gene ends were 7 bases for V and 1 base for J; bases not matched to a gene: 7. The method was immunoSEQ multiplex PCR; TCRdb's version includes in-frame clones alone and lacks a portion of them. The table has 150,000 to 200,000 clones, 65% to 80% seen once. This receptor was taken from a man aged 30-40 years in good health. Sequencing used memory CD4+ T cells sorted from blood. Subset here: CD45RA-negative fraction. The V and J genes are TRBV7-9 and TRBJ2-3, with 8 bases that match TRBD2. CDR3 amino acids: CASTEAGVGTDTQYF. CDR3 nucleotide sequence: TGTGCCAGCACTGAAGCGGGAGTGGGCACAGATACGCAGTATTTT.